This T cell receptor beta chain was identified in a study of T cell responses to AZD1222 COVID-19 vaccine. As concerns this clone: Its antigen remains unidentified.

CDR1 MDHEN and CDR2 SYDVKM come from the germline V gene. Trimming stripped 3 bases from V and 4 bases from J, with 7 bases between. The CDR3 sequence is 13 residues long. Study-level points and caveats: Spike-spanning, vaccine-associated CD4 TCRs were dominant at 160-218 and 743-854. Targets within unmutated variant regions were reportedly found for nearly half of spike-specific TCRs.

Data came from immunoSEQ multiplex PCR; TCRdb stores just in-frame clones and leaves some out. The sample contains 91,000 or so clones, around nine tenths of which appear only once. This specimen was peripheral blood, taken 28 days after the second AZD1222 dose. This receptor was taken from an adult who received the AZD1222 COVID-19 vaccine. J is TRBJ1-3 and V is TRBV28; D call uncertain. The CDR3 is CASSLLQGNTIYF. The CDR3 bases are TGTGCCAGCAGTTTGCTCCAGGGAAACACCATATATTTT. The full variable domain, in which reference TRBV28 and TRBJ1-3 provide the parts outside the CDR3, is DVKVTQSSRYLVKRTGEKVFLECVQDMDHENMFWYRQDPGLGLRLIYFSYDVKMKEKGDIPEGYSVSREKKERFSLILESASTNQTSMYLCASSLLQGNTIYFGEGSWLTVV.